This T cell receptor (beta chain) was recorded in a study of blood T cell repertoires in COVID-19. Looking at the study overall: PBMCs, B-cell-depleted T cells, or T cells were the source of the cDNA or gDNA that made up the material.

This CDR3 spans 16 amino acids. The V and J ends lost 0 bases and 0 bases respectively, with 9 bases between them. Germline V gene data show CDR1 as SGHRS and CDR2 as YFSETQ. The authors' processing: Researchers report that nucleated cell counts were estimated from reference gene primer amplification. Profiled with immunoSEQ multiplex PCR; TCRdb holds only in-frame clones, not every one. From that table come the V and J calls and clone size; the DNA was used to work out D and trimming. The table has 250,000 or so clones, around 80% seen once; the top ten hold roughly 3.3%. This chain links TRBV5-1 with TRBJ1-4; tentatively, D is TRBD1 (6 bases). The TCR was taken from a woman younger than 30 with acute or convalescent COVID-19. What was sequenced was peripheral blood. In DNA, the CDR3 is TGCGCCAGCAGCTTGGAGGGGGTTGCAACTAATGAAAAACTGTTTTTT. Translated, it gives CASSLEGVATNEKLFF. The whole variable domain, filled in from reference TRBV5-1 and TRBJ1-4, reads KAGVTQTPRYLIKTRGQQVTLSCSPISGHRSVSWYQQTPGQGLQFLFEYFSETQRNKGNFPGRFSGRQFSNSRSEMNVSTLELGDSALYLCASSLEGVATNEKLFFGSGTQLSVL.